This TCR beta chain was captured by sequencing in a study of T cells after posttransplantation cyclophosphamide. The naive gate required viable CD3+CD4+ or CD3+CD8+ cells with CCR7+CD45RA+CD45RO-CD95-CD27+CD28+ phenotype. The related graft donor's blood sample was taken on the day of bone marrow donation. Study-level points and caveats: Recipient CMV seropositivity and CMV reactivation strongly tracked TRB clonality. Later post-transplant blood repertoires were often dominated by donor CD8+ memory clones.

The assay was immunoSEQ multiplex PCR, and TCRdb's table has in-frame clones only and misses some. The table shows about 31,000 clones, with about 91% occurring only once. Note on this clone: The antigen is unknown. The same CDR3 can be traced to other DNA sequences in this sample.

V shed 4 bases, J shed 1 base, and the junction held 2 bases outside the gene matches. Germline CDR1 reads SGHRS; CDR2 reads YFSETQ. The CDR3 has 14 residues. What was sequenced was naive CD4+ T cells sorted from blood. The sequence derives from a young man in good health and a related stem cell transplant donor. This sequence joins TRBV5-1 and TRBJ2-3; 8 bases align to TRBD2. CDR3 protein: CASSPTSGTDTQYF. DNA for the CDR3: TGCGCCAGCAGCCCGACTAGCGGCACAGATACGCAGTATTTT.